The present TCR beta chain was sequenced within a study of cytotoxic CD8 clonotypes in ibrutinib-treated CLL. The protocol was immunoSEQ multiplex PCR, while the TCRdb copy is restricted to in-frame clones and leaves out a portion. The table has some 300,000 clones, just under 80% seen once. Germline values: CDR1 MNHEY, CDR2 SMNVEV (reference sequence). Losses at the gene ends were 6 bases for V and 2 bases for J; bases not matched to a gene: 4. The CDR3 extends over 15 amino acids. This clone has only a few counts. Sample: PBMCs, taken before ibrutinib treatment. The chain uses TRBV27 and TRBJ2-6; 7 positions agree with TRBD1. This clonotype originated in a human donor with chronic lymphocytic leukemia. Here the CDR3 DNA reads TGTGCCAGCAGCAAGGGGGCGCCTGGGGCCAACGTCCTGACTTTC. This codes for CASSKGAPGANVLTF.